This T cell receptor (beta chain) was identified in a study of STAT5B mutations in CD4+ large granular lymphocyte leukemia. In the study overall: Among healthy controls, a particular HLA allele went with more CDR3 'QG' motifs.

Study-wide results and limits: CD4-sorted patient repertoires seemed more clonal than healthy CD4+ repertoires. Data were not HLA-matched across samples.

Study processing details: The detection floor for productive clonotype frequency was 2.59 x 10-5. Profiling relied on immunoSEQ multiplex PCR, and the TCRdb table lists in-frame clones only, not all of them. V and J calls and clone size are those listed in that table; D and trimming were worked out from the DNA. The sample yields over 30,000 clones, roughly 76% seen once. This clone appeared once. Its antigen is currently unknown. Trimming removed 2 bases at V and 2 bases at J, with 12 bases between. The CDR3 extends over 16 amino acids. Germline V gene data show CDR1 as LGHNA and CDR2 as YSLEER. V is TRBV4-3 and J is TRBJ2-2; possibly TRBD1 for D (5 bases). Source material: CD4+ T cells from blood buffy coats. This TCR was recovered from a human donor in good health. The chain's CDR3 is CASSQLTGFNTGELFF. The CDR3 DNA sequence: TGCGCCAGCAGCCAACTAACAGGCTTCAACACCGGGGAGCTGTTTTTT.